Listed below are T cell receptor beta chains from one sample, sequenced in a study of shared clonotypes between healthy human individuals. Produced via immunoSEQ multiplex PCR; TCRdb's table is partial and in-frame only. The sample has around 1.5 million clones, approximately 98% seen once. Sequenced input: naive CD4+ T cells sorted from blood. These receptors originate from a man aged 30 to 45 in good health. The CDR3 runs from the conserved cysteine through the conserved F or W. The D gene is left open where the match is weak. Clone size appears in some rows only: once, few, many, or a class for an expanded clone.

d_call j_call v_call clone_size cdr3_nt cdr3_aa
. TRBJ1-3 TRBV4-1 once TGCGCCAGCAGCCAAGAGTTGGCAGAATCTGGAAACACCATATATTTT CASSQELAESGNTIYF
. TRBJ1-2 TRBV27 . TGTGCCAGCAAGCCGGGGCCGACTGTGGATGGCTACACCTTC CASKPGPTVDGYTF
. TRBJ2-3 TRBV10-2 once TGCGCCAGCAGTGACCTCCTGGTTAGTCCGCAGTATTTT CASSDLLVSPQYF
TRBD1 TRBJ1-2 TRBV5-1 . TGCGCCAGCAGCTTGGGACAGGGCGACTATGGCTACACCTTC CASSLGQGDYGYTF
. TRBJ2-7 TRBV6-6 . TGTGCCAGCAGTTACGGAGGTGACGCCTACGAGCAGTACTTC CASSYGGDAYEQYF
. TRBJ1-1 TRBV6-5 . TGTGCCAGCAGTTACTCGAGCGGCAGGGCTGAAGCTTTCTTT CASSYSSGRAEAFF
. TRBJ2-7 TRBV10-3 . TGTGCCATCAGTGACAGGGTTGCCTACGAGCAGTACTTC CAISDRVAYEQYF
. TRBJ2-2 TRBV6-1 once TGTGCCAGCAGTGTGTCCTGGGCCGGGGAGCTGTTTTTT CASSVSWAGELFF
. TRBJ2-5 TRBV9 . TGTGCCAGCAGTTCAGGGGACGTGGAGACCCAGTACTTC CASSSGDVETQYF
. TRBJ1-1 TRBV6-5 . TGTGCCAGCAGCGTGGACACGGGCACTGAAGCTTTCTTT CASSVDTGTEAFF
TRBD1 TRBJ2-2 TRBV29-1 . TGCAGCATACGGACAGGGGGAACCGGGGAGCTGTTTTTT CSIRTGGTGELFF
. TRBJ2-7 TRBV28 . TGTGCCAGCAGTTTATTGGGGACGATTTCCTACGAGCAGTACTTC CASSLLGTISYEQYF
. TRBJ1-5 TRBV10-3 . TGTGCCATCAGGGGAAGCAATCAGCCCCAGCATTTT CAIRGSNQPQHF
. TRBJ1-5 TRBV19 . TGTGCCAGTACAGTTAACTCCAACCAGCCGGGGCCCCAGCATTTT CASTVNSNQPGPQHF
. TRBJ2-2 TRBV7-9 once TGTGCCAGCAGCATCAGGGGTGGTAACCCAGCCGGGGAGCTGTTTTTT CASSIRGGNPAGELFF
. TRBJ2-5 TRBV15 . TGTGCCACCAGCAGAGATTCCCGGTTACAAGAGACCCAGTACTTC CATSRDSRLQETQYF
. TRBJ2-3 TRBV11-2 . TGTGCCAGCAGCCGGGGGTTACAGGACACAGATACGCAGTATTTT CASSRGLQDTDTQYF
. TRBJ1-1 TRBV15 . TGTGCCACCAGCAGAGGGGGTGTGGCTTCGAACACTGAAGCTTTCTTT CATSRGGVASNTEAFF
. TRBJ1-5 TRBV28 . TGTGCCAGCAGTTTGCCGGGGAAAGCCCAGCATTTT CASSLPGKAQHF
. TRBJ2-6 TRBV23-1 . TGCGCCAGCAGTCAGGCGACGGGCCCCCCGCCGACGCCTGGGGCCAACGTCCTGACTTTC CASSQATGPPPTPGANVLTF
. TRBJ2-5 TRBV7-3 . TGTGCCAGCAGCCGAGGACAGATGGAGACCCAGTACTTC CASSRGQMETQYF
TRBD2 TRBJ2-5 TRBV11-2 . TGTGCCAGCAGCTTACTGCTAGCGGGGGGACAGACCCAGTACTTC CASSLLLAGGQTQYF
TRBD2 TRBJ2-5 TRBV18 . TGTGCCAGCTCACCCACGGGAGGGGAGACCCAGTACTTC CASSPTGGETQYF
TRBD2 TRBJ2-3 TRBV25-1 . TGTGCCAGCAGTGAACCCAGCGGGAGGGCCACAGATACGCAGTATTTT CASSEPSGRATDTQYF
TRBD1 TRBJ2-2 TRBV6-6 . TGTGCCAGCAACACAGGGGAAGGGGAGCTGTTTTTT CASNTGEGELFF
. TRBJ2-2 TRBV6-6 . TGTGCCAGCAGTTACTTCGGCACCGACACCGGGGAGCTGTTTTTT CASSYFGTDTGELFF
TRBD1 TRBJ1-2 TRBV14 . TGTGCCAGCAGCCAAGAACCCCGCTGGACAGGGCGGTTGGGCTACACCTTC CASSQEPRWTGRLGYTF
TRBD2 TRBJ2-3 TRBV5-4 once TGTGCCAGCAGCACGGGACTAGCGGGAGGTCGGGATACGCAGTATTTT CASSTGLAGGRDTQYF
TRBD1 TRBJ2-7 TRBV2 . TGTGCCAGCAAAAAAGAGGACAGGGCTATAAGCGAGCAGTACTTC CASKKEDRAISEQYF
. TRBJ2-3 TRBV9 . TGTGCCAGCAGCGTGGAGGTCGGGGTCCGCGCCTCACCTTTCACAGATACGCAGTATTTT CASSVEVGVRASPFTDTQYF
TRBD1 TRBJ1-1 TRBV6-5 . TGTGCCAGCAGTGCGACAGGGGTGAGCACTGAAGCTTTCTTT CASSATGVSTEAFF
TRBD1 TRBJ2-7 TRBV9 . TGTGCCAGCAGCGTCGGGACAGGGGCCTACGAGCAGTACTTC CASSVGTGAYEQYF
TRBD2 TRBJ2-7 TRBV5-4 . TGTGCCAGCAGCTTGATCAGCGGGAGGGCCGCCTACGAGCAGTACTTC CASSLISGRAAYEQYF
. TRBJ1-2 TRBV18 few TGTGCCAGCTCACCACCTTCCCCCTATGGCTACACCTTC CASSPPSPYGYTF
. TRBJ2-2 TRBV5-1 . TGCGCCAGCAGGTTACCGGGACAAGGTGACACCGGGGAGCTGTTTTTT CASRLPGQGDTGELFF
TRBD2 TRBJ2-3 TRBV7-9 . TGTGCCAGCAGCATCCTAACTAGCGACTTCTCCACAGATACGCAGTATTTT CASSILTSDFSTDTQYF
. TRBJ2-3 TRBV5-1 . TGCGCCAGCAGCGGCGGAACCTCAGATACGCAGTATTTT CASSGGTSDTQYF
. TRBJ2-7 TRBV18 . TGTGCCAGCTCTTCCCGTTCCACAGGGCCCATCTCCTACGAGCAGTACTTC CASSSRSTGPISYEQYF
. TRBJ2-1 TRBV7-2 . TGTGCCAGCACCCTGGGTACTTACAATGAGCAGTTCTTC CASTLGTYNEQFF
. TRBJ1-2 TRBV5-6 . TGTGCCAGCAGCCCAGCTGTTTTCCCGACAGCCTCTGGGTGGGGCTACACCTTC CASSPAVFPTASGWGYTF
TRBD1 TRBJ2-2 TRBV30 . TGTGCCTGGGGAGTATTACAGGGGACCGGGGAGCTGTTTTTT CAWGVLQGTGELFF
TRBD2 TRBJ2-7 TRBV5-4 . TGTGCCAGCAGCGCGTTCCCTAGCGGGGGCTCCTACGAGCAGTACTTC CASSAFPSGGSYEQYF
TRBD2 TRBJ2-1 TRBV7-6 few TGTGCCAGCAGCTTAGTAGCGGGAACCTACAATGAGCAGTTCTTC CASSLVAGTYNEQFF
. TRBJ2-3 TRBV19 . TGTGCCAGTAGTATATCACCCGGGACCATCACAGATACGCAGTATTTT CASSISPGTITDTQYF
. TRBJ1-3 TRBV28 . TGTGCCAGCAGGAGGGAGGACACCATATATTTT CASRREDTIYF
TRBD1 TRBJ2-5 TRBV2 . TGTGCCAGCAGCTTTGGGACAGGGGGCGCGGAGACCCAGTACTTC CASSFGTGGAETQYF
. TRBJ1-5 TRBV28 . TGTGCCAGCTACAGGTCTCTGAGGAGCAATCAGCCCCAGCATTTT CASYRSLRSNQPQHF
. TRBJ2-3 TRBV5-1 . TGCGCCAGCAGTTGGGCACGGGCGGACACAGATACGCAGTATTTT CASSWARADTDTQYF
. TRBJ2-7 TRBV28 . TGTGCCAGCAGCCTTCTCTCGGGGGAGCAGTACTTC CASSLLSGEQYF
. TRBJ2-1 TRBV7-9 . TGTGCCAGCAGTTTCCCTAGTCCCACGCAGTTCTTC CASSFPSPTQFF
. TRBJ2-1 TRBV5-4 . TGTGCCAGCAGCTTGAGGCCAGACGCTAACAATGAGCAGTTCTTC CASSLRPDANNEQFF
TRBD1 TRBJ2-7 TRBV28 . TGTGCCAGCAGAACACAGGGGGCTCGAGAGCAGTACTTC CASRTQGAREQYF
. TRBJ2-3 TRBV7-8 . TGTGCCAGCAGCCCTCGAAGAGGCACAGATACGCAGTATTTT CASSPRRGTDTQYF
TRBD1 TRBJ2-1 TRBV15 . TGTGCCACCAGCGGGCCCCGAGGCAGGGGGCGCTTGGGTGAGCAGTTCTTC CATSGPRGRGRLGEQFF
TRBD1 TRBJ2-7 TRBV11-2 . TGTGCCAGCAGCTTAGTTCCCTTTACAGGGGACGAGCAGTACTTC CASSLVPFTGDEQYF
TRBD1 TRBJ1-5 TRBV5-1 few TGCGCCAGCAGCGCGACAGGGGATCAGCCCCAGCATTTT CASSATGDQPQHF